The 13 T cell receptor beta chains in this list originate from one sample, sequenced in a study of identical twins. TCRdb re-derived calls from the 5' RACE reads in MiXCR, one entry per CDR3 protein. The sample yields roughly 500,000 distinct CDR3 sequences, around 20% seen once. The same sample was also used in a study of T cells expressing NK-cell markers.

Sequenced sample: CD4+ T cells sorted from blood. These receptors all come from a woman under 30 in good health.

This clonotype was detected a few times. In DNA form, the CDR3 reads TGTGCCAGCAGCCAACGAGGGGAAGAGACCCAGTACTTC. Encoded protein: CASSQRGEETQYF. This chain joins TRBV3-1 and TRBJ2-5; the D gene could be TRBD1 or TRBD2 (5 bases each). The germline gives CDR1 LGHDT, CDR2 YNNKEL (reference sequence). V shed 2 bases and J shed 3 bases, with 7 bases lying between them. CDR3 length: 13 residues.

The chain has TRBV28 and TRBJ1-4; D is undetermined. The CDR3 runs 12 residues. V lost 7 bases and J lost 3, with 6 bases in between. Germline CDR1 MDHEN, CDR2 SYDVKM. CDR3 nucleotide sequence: TGTGCCAGCAAACAGCCTAATGAAAAACTGTTTTTT. This translates into CASKQPNEKLFF.

This clonotype was picked up a small number of times. The rearrangement links TRBV7-2 to TRBJ2-1; the match to TRBD2 covers 8 bases. CDR1 SGHTA and CDR2 FQGNSA come from the germline V gene. The CDR3 contains 16 residues. The junction had 9 bases not matched to a gene; V was cut back by 6 bases and J by 2 bases. CDR3: CASSSAGTRPYNEQFF. In DNA form, the CDR3 reads TGTGCCAGCAGTTCCGCCGGGACTAGACCCTACAATGAGCAGTTCTTC.

This clonotype was counted only a few times. The chain has TRBV20-1 and TRBJ2-7, with D unresolved. Looked up from germline, CDR1 is DFQATT and CDR2 is SNEGSKA (reference sequence). The CDR3 consists of 14 residues. Between the trimmed V and J ends, which lost 5 bases and 1 base, there was a span of 15 bases. The CDR3 loop is CSAPNPTMSYEQYF. CDR3 bases: TGCAGTGCTCCAAACCCTACTATGTCCTACGAGCAGTACTTC.

This clonotype has just a few counts. The CDR3 sequence is CASSSTGRDYGYTF. The CDR3 coding sequence is TGCGCCAGCAGCTCGACAGGGAGAGACTATGGCTACACCTTC. This rearrangement joins TRBV5-1 to TRBJ1-2; 7 bases fit TRBD1. In germline, CDR1 is SGHRS, CDR2 YFSETQ. This CDR3 has 14 amino acids. The J segment lost 3 bases and the V segment lost 3 bases, leaving 5 bases of the junction unmatched. The variable domain in full, completed from reference TRBV5-1 and TRBJ1-2, reads KAGVTQTPRYLIKTRGQQVTLSCSPISGHRSVSWYQQTPGQGLQFLFEYFSETQRNKGNFPGRFSGRQFSNSRSEMNVSTLELGDSALYLCASSSTGRDYGYTFGSGTRLTVV.

V gene TRBV15 combines with J gene TRBJ2-3; D tentatively fits TRBD1 or TRBD2 (5 bases each). Germline CDR1 is LNHNV and CDR2 is YYDKDF (reference sequence). V lost 0 bases and J lost 1, with 8 bases in between. This CDR3 is built from 15 residues. CDR3 DNA: TGTGCCACCAGCAGAGATCCGGGGCGCACAGATACGCAGTATTTT. As protein: CATSRDPGRTDTQYF.

CDR3 sequence reads: CASSYSITSGTYEQYF. The CDR3 nucleotides are TGTGCCAGCAGTTACTCGATTACTAGCGGGACCTACGAGCAGTACTTC. The J gene is TRBJ2-7, the V gene TRBV6-5; 10 bases match TRBD2. Germline V gene lookup returns CDR1 MNHEY and CDR2 SVGAGI. The CDR3 sequence is 16 residues long. With 0 bases clipped from V and 2 bases from J, the junction kept 4 bases outside the gene matches.

The chain couples TRBV6-2 or TRBV6-3 to TRBJ2-3, with D tentatively TRBD2 (5 bases). V lost 4 bases, J lost 5 bases, and 22 bases lay in between. The CDR3 has 17 residues. The germline V gene encodes CDR1 MNHEY and CDR2 SVGEGT. The CDR3 is CASSFFSEGPGEDTQYF. The CDR3 nucleotides read TGTGCCAGCAGTTTCTTTTCAGAGGGTCCCGGGGAAGATACGCAGTATTTT.

This chain uses TRBV28 with TRBJ2-5; D possibly uses TRBD1 or TRBD2 (5 bases each). The CDR3 contains 15 residues. CDR1 and CDR2 from the germline V gene are MDHEN and SYDVKM. V shed 3 bases and J shed 3 bases, with 14 bases lying between them. The DNA for the CDR3 is TGTGCCAGCAGTTTTCCCGGGACGGCGAAAGAGACCCAGTACTTC. Translating gives CASSFPGTAKETQYF.

This clonotype was seen a handful of times. This sequence joins TRBV20-1 and TRBJ2-2; D gene ambiguous. V lost 7 bases, J lost 5 bases, and 8 bases lay in between. This CDR3 has 11 residues. Germline CDR1 and CDR2: DFQATT and SNEGSKA (reference sequence). DNA for the CDR3: TGCAGTGGCCTTAAAACCGGGGAGCTGTTTTTT. Translation: CSGLKTGELFF.

This chain connects TRBV9 to TRBJ2-5; 12 nucleotides agree with TRBD1. Germline V CDR1 and CDR2: SGDLS, YYNGEE. This CDR3 comprises 17 residues. After removal of 3 bases from V and 5 bases from J, the junction contained 11 bases not matched to a gene. The CDR3 coding sequence is TGTGCCAGCAGCGGACCCGGGACAGGGGGCTTTGGCGAGACCCAGTACTTC. Its translation is CASSGPGTGGFGETQYF.

The rearrangement uses TRBV2 and TRBJ2-1, with D perhaps matching TRBD1 (5 bases). Germline V gene data show CDR1 as SNHLY and CDR2 as FYNNEI. Trimming shortened V by 7 bases and J by 3 bases, and 13 bases separated the two germline ends. The CDR3 consists of 14 residues. The DNA of the CDR3 is TGTGCCAGCACCCGACAGAATCTCTACAATGAGCAGTTCTTC. It is translated as CASTRQNLYNEQFF.

V usage is TRBV20-1 and J usage is TRBJ2-6; 11 bases fit TRBD2. The germline V gene encodes CDR1 DFQATT and CDR2 SNEGSKA (reference sequence). The CDR3 consists of 16 residues. V trimming: 4 bases; J trimming: 2 bases; junction bases outside the gene matches: 4. The CDR3 reads CSAKTSGKTGANVLTF. The CDR3 DNA follows: TGCAGTGCTAAGACTAGCGGGAAGACTGGGGCCAACGTCCTGACTTTC.